The text below deals with one TCR beta chain. These data are taken from a study of blood T cell repertoires in COVID-19. Across the study: T cells, B-cell-depleted T cells, or PBMCs supplied cDNA or gDNA.

After removal of 10 bases from V and 2 bases from J, the junction contained 7 bases not matched to a gene. Germline assignment: CDR1 MNHEY and CDR2 SVGAGI. The CDR3 extends over 13 amino acids. The assay was immunoSEQ multiplex PCR, and TCRdb's table has in-frame clones only and misses some. Here the sample spans 130,000 or so clones, around 80% being singletons. The sequence was obtained from a human donor in a cohort sampled during active COVID-19. The chain carries TRBV6-5 and TRBJ1-2, with TRBD1 matching 7 bases. Sequencing used peripheral blood. CDR3 coding DNA: TGTGCCACCAAGACAGGGCTGAACTATGGCTACACCTTC. Its translation is CATKTGLNYGYTF.